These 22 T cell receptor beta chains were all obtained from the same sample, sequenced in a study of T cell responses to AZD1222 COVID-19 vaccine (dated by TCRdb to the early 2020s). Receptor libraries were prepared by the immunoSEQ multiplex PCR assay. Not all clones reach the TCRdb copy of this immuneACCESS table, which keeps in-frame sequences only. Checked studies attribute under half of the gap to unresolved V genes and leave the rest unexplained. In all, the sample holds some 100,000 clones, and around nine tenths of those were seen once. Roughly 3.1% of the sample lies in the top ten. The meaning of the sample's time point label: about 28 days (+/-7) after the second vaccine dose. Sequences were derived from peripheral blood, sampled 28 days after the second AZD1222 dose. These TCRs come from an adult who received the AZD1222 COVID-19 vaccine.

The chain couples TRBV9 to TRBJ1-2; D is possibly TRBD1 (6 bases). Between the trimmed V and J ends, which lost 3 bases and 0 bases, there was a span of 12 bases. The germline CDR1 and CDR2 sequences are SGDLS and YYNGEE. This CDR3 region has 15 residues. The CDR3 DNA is TGTGCCAGCAGCGAGGGACGGGGGCCTAACTATGGCTACACCTTC. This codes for CASSEGRGPNYGYTF.

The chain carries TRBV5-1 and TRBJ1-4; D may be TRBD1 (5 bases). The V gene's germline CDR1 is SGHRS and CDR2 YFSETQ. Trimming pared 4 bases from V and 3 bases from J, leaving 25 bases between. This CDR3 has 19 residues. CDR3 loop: CASSRRGPGSPTPNEKLFF. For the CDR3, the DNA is TGCGCCAGCAGCCGGAGGGGACCAGGGTCCCCCACACCTAATGAAAAACTGTTTTTT.

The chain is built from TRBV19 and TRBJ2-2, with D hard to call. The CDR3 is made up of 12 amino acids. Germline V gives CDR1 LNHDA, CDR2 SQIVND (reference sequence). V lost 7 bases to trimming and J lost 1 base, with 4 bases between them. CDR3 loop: CASTMNTGELFF. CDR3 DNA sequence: TGTGCCAGTACCATGAACACCGGGGAGCTGTTTTTT.

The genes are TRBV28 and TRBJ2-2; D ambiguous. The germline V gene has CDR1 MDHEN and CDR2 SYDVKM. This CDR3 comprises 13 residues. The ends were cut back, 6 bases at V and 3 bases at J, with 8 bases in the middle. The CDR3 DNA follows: TGTGCCAGCAGCCCAACCTACACCGGGGAGCTGTTTTTT. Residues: CASSPTYTGELFF.

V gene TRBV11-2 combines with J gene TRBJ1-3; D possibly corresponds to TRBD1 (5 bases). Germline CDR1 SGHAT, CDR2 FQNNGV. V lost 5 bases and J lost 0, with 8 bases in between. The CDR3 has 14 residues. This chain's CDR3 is CASSHQGSGNTIYF. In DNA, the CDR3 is TGTGCCAGCAGCCATCAGGGCTCTGGAAACACCATATATTTT.

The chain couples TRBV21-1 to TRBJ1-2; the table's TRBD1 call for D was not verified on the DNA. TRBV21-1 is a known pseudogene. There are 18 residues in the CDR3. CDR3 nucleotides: TGTGCCAGCATCTGTAGGAGACAGCCTCGCTCCCCTAACTATGGCTACACCTTC. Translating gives CASICRRQPRSPNYGYTF.

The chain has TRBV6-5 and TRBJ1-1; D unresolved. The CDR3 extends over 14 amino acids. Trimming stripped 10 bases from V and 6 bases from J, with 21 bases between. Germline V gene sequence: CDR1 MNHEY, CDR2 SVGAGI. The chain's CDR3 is CATTPTGRQPEAFF. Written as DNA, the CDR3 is TGTGCCACCACACCGACCGGACGGCAACCTGAAGCTTTCTTT.

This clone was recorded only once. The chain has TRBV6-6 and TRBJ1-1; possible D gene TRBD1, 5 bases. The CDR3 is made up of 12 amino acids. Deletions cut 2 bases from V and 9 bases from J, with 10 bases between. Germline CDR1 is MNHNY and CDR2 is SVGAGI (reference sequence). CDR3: CASSYGQGKAFF. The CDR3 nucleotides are TGTGCCAGCAGTTACGGTCAGGGAAAAGCTTTCTTT.

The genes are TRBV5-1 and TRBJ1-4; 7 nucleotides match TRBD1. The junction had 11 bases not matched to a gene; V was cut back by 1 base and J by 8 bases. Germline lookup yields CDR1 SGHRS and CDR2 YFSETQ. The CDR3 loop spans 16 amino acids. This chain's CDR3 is CASSLTDRVGGEKLFF. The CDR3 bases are TGCGCCAGCAGCTTGACCGACAGGGTGGGAGGGGAAAAACTGTTTTTT.

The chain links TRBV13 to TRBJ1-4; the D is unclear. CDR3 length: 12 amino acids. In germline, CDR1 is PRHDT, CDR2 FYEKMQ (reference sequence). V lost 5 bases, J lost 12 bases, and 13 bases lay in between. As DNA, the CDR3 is TGTGCCAGCAGCCCGGCGAGTGGGCAACTGTTTTTT. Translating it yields CASSPASGQLFF.

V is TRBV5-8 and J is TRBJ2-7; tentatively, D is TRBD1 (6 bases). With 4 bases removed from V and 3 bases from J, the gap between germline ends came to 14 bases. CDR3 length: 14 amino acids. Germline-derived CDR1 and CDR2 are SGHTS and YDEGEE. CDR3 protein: CASSGTGPGYEQYF. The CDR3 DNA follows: TGTGCCAGCAGCGGAACAGGGCCGGGCTACGAGCAGTACTTC.

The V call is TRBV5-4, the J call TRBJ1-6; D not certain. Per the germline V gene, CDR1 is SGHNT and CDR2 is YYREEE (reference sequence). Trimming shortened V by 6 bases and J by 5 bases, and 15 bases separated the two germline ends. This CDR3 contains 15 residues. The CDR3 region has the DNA TGTGCCAGCAAGATGGCCAGCCCTAATAATTCACCCCTCCACTTT. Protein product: CASKMASPNNSPLHF.

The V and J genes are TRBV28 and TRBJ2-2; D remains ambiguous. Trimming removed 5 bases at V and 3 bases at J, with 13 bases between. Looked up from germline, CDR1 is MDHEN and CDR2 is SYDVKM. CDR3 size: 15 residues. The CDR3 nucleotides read TGTGCCAGCAGTGGTGGGGAATCGCACACCGGGGAGCTGTTTTTT. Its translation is CASSGGESHTGELFF.

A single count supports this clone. CDR3 region: CASSKTNVYEQYF. CDR3 nucleotides: TGTGCCAGCTCAAAAACGAATGTATACGAGCAGTACTTC. This chain joins TRBV6-5 and TRBJ2-7; D uncertain. Germline CDR1 reads MNHEY; CDR2 reads SVGAGI. Trimming took off 8 bases at V and 4 bases at J, with 15 bases between the two ends. The CDR3 spans 13 residues.

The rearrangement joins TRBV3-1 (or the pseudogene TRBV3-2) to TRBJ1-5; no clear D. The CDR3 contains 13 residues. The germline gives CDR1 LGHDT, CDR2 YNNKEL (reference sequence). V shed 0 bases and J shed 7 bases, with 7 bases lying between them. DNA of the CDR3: TGTGCCAGCAGCCAAGATCGGAGGCAGCCCCAGCATTTT. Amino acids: CASSQDRRQPQHF.

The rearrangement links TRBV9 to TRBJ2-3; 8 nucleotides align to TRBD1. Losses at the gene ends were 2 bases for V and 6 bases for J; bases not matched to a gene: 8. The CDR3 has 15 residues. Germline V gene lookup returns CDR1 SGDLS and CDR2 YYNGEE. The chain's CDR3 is CASSVGQGDGDTQYF. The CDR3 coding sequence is TGTGCCAGCAGCGTCGGACAGGGAGACGGGGATACGCAGTATTTT.

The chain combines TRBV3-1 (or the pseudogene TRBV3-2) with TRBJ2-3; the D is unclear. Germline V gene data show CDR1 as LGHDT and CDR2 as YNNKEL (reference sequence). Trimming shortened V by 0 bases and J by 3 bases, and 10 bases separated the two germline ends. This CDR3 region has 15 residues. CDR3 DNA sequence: TGTGCCAGCAGCCAAGACCCTGGATTTACAGATACGCAGTATTTT. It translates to CASSQDPGFTDTQYF.

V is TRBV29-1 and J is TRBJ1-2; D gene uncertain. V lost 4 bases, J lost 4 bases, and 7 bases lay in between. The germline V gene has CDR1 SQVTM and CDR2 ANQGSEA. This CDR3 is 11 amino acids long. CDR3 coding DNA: TGCAGCGTTGTCGAGGTCTATGGCTACACCTTC. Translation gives CSVVEVYGYTF. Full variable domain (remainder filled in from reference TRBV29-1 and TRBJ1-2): SAVISQKPSRDICQRGTSLTIQCQVDSQVTMMFWYRQQPGQSLTLIATANQGSEATYESGFVIDKFPISRPNLTFSTLTVSNMSPEDSSIYLCSVVEVYGYTFGSGTRLTVV.

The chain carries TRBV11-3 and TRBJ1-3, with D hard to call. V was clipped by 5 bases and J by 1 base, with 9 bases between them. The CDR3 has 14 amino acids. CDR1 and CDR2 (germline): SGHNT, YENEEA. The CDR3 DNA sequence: TGTGCCAGCAGCCCCCCATGGTCTGGAAACACCATATATTTT. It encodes CASSPPWSGNTIYF.

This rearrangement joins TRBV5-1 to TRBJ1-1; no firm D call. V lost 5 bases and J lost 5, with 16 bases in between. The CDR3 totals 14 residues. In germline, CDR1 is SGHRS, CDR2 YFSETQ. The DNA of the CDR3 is TGCGCCAGCAGTCCGACGCAATTGGGAACTGAAGCTTTCTTT. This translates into CASSPTQLGTEAFF.

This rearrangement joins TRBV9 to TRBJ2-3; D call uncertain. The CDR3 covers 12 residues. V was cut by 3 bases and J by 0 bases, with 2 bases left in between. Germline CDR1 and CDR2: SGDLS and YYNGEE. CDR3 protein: CASSGSTDTQYF. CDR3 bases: TGTGCCAGCAGCGGTAGCACAGATACGCAGTATTTT.

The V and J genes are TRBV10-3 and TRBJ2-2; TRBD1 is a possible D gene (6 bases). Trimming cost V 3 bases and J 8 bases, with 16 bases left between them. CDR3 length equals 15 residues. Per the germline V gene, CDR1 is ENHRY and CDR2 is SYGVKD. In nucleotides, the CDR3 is TGTGCCATCAGTGATAGGCCAGGGGCCGTGGGGGAGCTGTTTTTT. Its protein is CAISDRPGAVGELFF.